This T cell receptor (beta chain) was documented in a study of Ad26.COV2.S vaccination and SARS-CoV-2 variants. Method: immunoSEQ multiplex PCR; TCRdb's copy keeps in-frame clones and lacks some. Here the sample spans 440,000 or so clones, roughly 88% being singletons. After removal of 3 bases from V and 0 bases from J, the junction contained 5 bases not matched to a gene. Germline CDR1 reads KGHSH; CDR2 reads LQKENI. The CDR3 sequence is 16 residues long. The treatment is: some 20 received Ad26.COV2.S at low or high dose, single or two shots; roughly five received placebo; per-sample allocation not given. Vaccine and placebo recipients were sampled on day 63 after the first injection.

Specimen: peripheral blood, collected in a trial of Ad26.COV2.S vaccine versus placebo. V gene TRBV18 combines with J gene TRBJ1-3, with TRBD1 identical over 7 bases. This sequence was found in a person aged 18-65 years who received the Ad26.COV2.S COVID-19 vaccine or a placebo. CDR3 DNA sequence: TGTGCCAGCTCACCGACAGGGACGTTCTCTGGAAACACCATATATTTT. Its protein is CASSPTGTFSGNTIYF.